A single sample is the source of the 20 T cell receptor beta chains below, sequenced in a study of CD8 T cells in ankylosing spondylitis. MiXCR was run by TCRdb on the 5' RACE reads, yielding one entry per CDR3 protein. The table records around 88,000 distinct CDR3 sequences, around 10% of them present only once. The specimen sequenced was blood, either unsorted or a sorted T cell fraction (not recorded which). All receptors derive from a male donor with ankylosing spondylitis or in good health (not recorded which).

This clonotype was counted ten times or more. The V call is TRBV6-4, the J call TRBJ2-1, with D hard to call. Per the germline V gene, CDR1 is MRHNA and CDR2 is SNTAGT. V dropped 2 bases and J dropped 11 bases, with 13 bases sitting between them. This CDR3 comprises 13 residues. CDR3 coding DNA: TGTGCCAGCAGTGACGGACCATCCTCAAAGCAGTTCTTC. It translates to CASSDGPSSKQFF.

The chain carries TRBV7-9 and TRBJ1-6; 8 nucleotides agree with TRBD1. Germline CDR1 reads SEHNR; CDR2 reads FQNEAQ (reference sequence). This CDR3 is 15 amino acids long. The ends lost 5 bases at V and 5 bases at J; junction bases unmatched: 5. CDR3 amino acids: CASSPGTGDNSPLHF. CDR3 sequence (DNA): TGTGCCAGCAGCCCCGGGACAGGAGATAATTCACCCCTCCACTTT.

This clonotype was seen many times. The chain links TRBV24-1 to TRBJ1-1; no clear D gene. In germline, CDR1 is KGHDR, CDR2 SFDVKD. The CDR3 extends over 12 amino acids. V was pared by 10 bases and J by 2 bases, with 10 bases between. CDR3 coding DNA: TGTGCCACGAGCCGGGGAAACACTGAAGCTTTCTTT. It yields the protein CATSRGNTEAFF.

With respect to this clonotype: A junction boundary mismatches the germline segment, possibly from a read error. The V call is TRBV4-2, the J call TRBJ2-2; D is tentatively TRBD1 or TRBD2 (5 bases each). The CDR3 contains 15 residues. CDR1 and CDR2 (germline): LGHNA, YNFKEQ. CDR3 in amino acids: CASSQVPRRSGGLFF. DNA of the CDR3: TGTGCCAGCAGCCAAGTTCCCCGGCGCAGTGGGGGGCTGTTTTTT.

The sample holds many counts of this clonotype. Here the CDR3 reads CASSFGTERRGYTF. Written as DNA, the CDR3 is TGTGCCAGCAGCTTCGGGACCGAACGTCGTGGCTACACCTTC. The chain joins TRBV13 to TRBJ1-2; D might be TRBD1 (5 bases). CDR1 and CDR2 (germline): PRHDT, FYEKMQ (reference sequence). The CDR3 consists of 14 residues. V lost 3 bases, J lost 7 bases, and 15 bases lay in between.

In this sample, this clonotype turned up many times. The chain has TRBV12-3 or TRBV12-4 and TRBJ2-6, with a possible D match to TRBD2 (6 bases). This CDR3 comprises 16 residues. Between the trimmed V and J ends, which lost 7 bases and 1 base, there was a span of 14 bases. The CDR3 protein is CASTLGGGSGANVLTF. DNA for the CDR3: TGTGCCAGCACCCTCGGTGGGGGGTCTGGGGCCAACGTCCTGACTTTC.

Remarks on this clonotype: A much larger clone lies a single base off, so this may be a read error. The chain has TRBV28 and TRBJ2-5; 7 bases line up with TRBD2. V lost 2 bases and J lost 14; bases outside the gene matches: 8. Per germline, CDR1 MDHEN and CDR2 SYDVKM. This CDR3 is built from 12 residues. CDR3 loop: CASSLRKPGGYF. The CDR3 DNA sequence: TGTGCCAGCAGTTTACGAAAGCCGGGGGGATACTTC.

The chain carries TRBV7-9 and TRBJ2-5, with TRBD2 as a possible D gene (5 bases). The CDR3 has 14 amino acids. The V gene lost 3 bases and the J gene lost 0 bases, with 8 bases spanning the gap. CDR1 is SEHNR and CDR2 is FQNEAQ in the germline V gene (reference sequence). The CDR3 is CASSLGAYQETQYF. CDR3 sequence (DNA): TGTGCCAGCAGCTTGGGAGCGTACCAAGAGACCCAGTACTTC.

In its sample, this clonotype was seen many times. The gene calls are TRBV12-3 or TRBV12-4 and TRBJ1-2; D not certain. V lost 3 bases and J lost 5, with 7 bases in between. The CDR3 has 12 residues. CDR3: CASSFGRYGYTF. The CDR3 DNA reads TGTGCCAGCAGTTTTGGGCGTTATGGCTACACCTTC.

This clonotype was found many times. V is TRBV29-1 and J is TRBJ2-1; TRBD1 matches at 7 bases. CDR1 SQVTM and CDR2 ANQGSEA come from the germline V gene. V gave up 6 bases and J gave up 5 bases; unmatched junction bases: 7. CDR3 length: 13 amino acids. The CDR3 is CSVRGINNNEQFF. CDR3 in DNA: TGCAGCGTCAGGGGGATCAACAACAATGAGCAGTTCTTC.

This clonotype showed up many times. The rearrangement joins TRBV28 to TRBJ2-5, with TRBD2 identical over 7 bases. V dropped 2 bases and J dropped 3; count of bases not matched to a gene: 6. CDR3 size: 15 residues. Per germline, CDR1 MDHEN and CDR2 SYDVKM. The CDR3 spells CASSLGGTTKETQYF. The CDR3 DNA sequence: TGTGCCAGCAGTTTAGGTGGGACTACCAAAGAGACCCAGTACTTC.

This clonotype was seen many times. V gene TRBV20-1 combines with J gene TRBJ1-5; the D is unclear. CDR3 length: 17 amino acids. Germline values: CDR1 DFQATT, CDR2 SNEGSKA (reference sequence). V was pared by 0 bases and J by 2 bases, with 17 bases between. The CDR3 bases are TGCAGTGCTAGAGATCGCCCGCCGGCCAGGCGCAATCAGCCCCAGCATTTT. The encoded protein is CSARDRPPARRNQPQHF.

The V call is TRBV6-2 or TRBV6-3, the J call TRBJ2-7, with 7 bases that match TRBD1. CDR1 and CDR2 (germline): MNHEY, SVGEGT. This CDR3 spans 15 amino acids. With V trimmed by 5 bases and J by 0 bases, 7 bases remained unmatched. The CDR3 sequence is CASSPRDRLSYEQYF. CDR3 DNA: TGTGCCAGCAGTCCCCGGGACAGACTCTCCTACGAGCAGTACTTC.

This chain uses TRBV4-1 with TRBJ2-6, with unresolved D. The germline gives CDR1 MGHRA, CDR2 YSYEKL. V dropped 0 bases and J dropped 2 bases, with 11 bases sitting between them. The CDR3 is made up of 17 amino acids. CDR3 DNA sequence: TGCGCCAGCAGCCAAGATAAATTAGGGACTGGGGCCAACGTCCTGACTTTC. Translation: CASSQDKLGTGANVLTF.

This clonotype showed up just a few times. This chain connects TRBV6-5 to TRBJ1-2; weak D call: TRBD1 (6 bases). V lost 2 bases to trimming and J lost 2 bases, with 12 bases between them. CDR1 is MNHEY, CDR2 SVGAGI, per germline. The CDR3 covers 15 residues. The CDR3 sequence is CASSYAPGQNYGYTF. CDR3 coding DNA: TGTGCCAGCAGTTACGCTCCGGGACAAAACTATGGCTACACCTTC.

This clonotype came up many times. The rearrangement links TRBV5-1 to TRBJ1-2; D not resolved. CDR1 SGHRS and CDR2 YFSETQ come from the germline V gene. CDR3 size: 16 residues. V was clipped by 0 bases and J by 4 bases, with 16 bases between them. The CDR3 region is CASSLGTAASGYGYTF. In nucleotides, the CDR3 is TGCGCCAGCAGCTTGGGGACCGCAGCCTCGGGCTATGGCTACACCTTC.

This clonotype showed up many times. V and J are TRBV20-1 and TRBJ2-3, with 9 bases fitting TRBD2. CDR1 is DFQATT, CDR2 SNEGSKA, per germline (reference sequence). This CDR3 spans 12 amino acids. Trimming at V came to 4 bases and at J to 4 bases, leaving 0 bases not matched to a gene. The CDR3 sequence: CSATSGADTQYF. The CDR3 DNA reads as TGCAGTGCTACTAGCGGGGCAGATACGCAGTATTTT.

This clonotype was seen repeatedly, ten times or more. This sequence joins TRBV6-5 and TRBJ2-3; D is perhaps TRBD2 (6 bases). This CDR3 spans 15 amino acids. Trimming took off 0 bases at V and 2 bases at J, with 9 bases between the two ends. CDR1 MNHEY and CDR2 SVGAGI come from the germline V gene. This CDR3 is CASSYSGGATDTQYF. The CDR3 nucleotides are TGTGCCAGCAGTTACTCTGGCGGGGCCACAGATACGCAGTATTTT.

Many counts were recorded for this clonotype. In nucleotides, the CDR3 is TGCAGTGCTAGGGATAAACAGGGTGGTCATGGCAATCAGCCCCAGCATTTT. Translated: CSARDKQGGHGNQPQHF. The V call is TRBV20-1, the J call TRBJ1-5; D may be TRBD1 (6 bases). Germline lookup yields CDR1 DFQATT and CDR2 SNEGSKA (reference sequence). With 3 bases removed from V and 2 bases from J, the gap between germline ends came to 20 bases. The CDR3 consists of 17 residues.

This clonotype was seen at least ten times. The rearrangement joins TRBV11-3 to TRBJ2-1; the match to TRBD1 covers 11 bases. CDR1 and CDR2 (germline): SGHNT, YENEEA. The CDR3 consists of 15 residues. J was trimmed by 6 bases and V by 2 bases; bases with no gene match: 3. The CDR3 nucleotides are TGTGCCAGCAGCTTACGCGGGACAGGGGGCAATGAGCAGTTCTTC. As protein: CASSLRGTGGNEQFF. Full variable domain (rest looked up from reference TRBV11-3 and TRBJ2-1): EAGVVQSPRYKIIEKKQPVAFWCNPISGHNTLYWYLQNLGQGPELLIRYENEEAVDDSQLPKDRFSAERLKGVDSTLKIQPAELGDSAVYLCASSLRGTGGNEQFFGPGTRLTVL.